This T cell receptor (beta chain) was retrieved from a study of identical twins. TCRdb ran MiXCR on the 5' RACE reads and lists one entry per CDR3 protein. The data contain approximately 620,000 distinct CDR3 sequences, 8.6% of them singletons. CDR3 size: 14 residues. V lost 6 bases and J lost 3; bases outside the gene matches: 9. CDR1 is SGHDT and CDR2 is YYEEEE in the germline V gene. This sample was shared with a second study, whose subject was yellow fever vaccine responses in identical twins.

Sequencing was performed on PBMCs. This TCR was sampled from a woman younger than 35 in good health. The chain carries TRBV5-6 and TRBJ2-7; 7 bases match TRBD1. CDR3 protein: CASTVGAGGYEQYF. As DNA, the CDR3 is TGTGCCAGCACCGTGGGTGCAGGGGGCTACGAGCAGTACTTC.